This entry concerns a single T cell receptor beta chain. In the original processing: Reference gene primers were amplified, and this amplification served to estimate nucleated cell counts. TCRdb's copy holds only in-frame clones and misses some; the assay was immunoSEQ multiplex PCR. V and J calls and clone size are given by that table; D and trimming were obtained from the DNA. The sample has about 160,000 clones; roughly 80% are singletons. The data stem from a study of blood T cell repertoires in COVID-19. Study context: The study drew acute and convalescent COVID-19 samples from the United States, Italy and Spain.

The CDR3 runs to 19 residues. Germline V gene data show CDR1 as SGHRS and CDR2 as YFSETQ. Trimming took 2 bases from V and 2 from J; bases not matched to a gene: 13. The origin of this receptor is a man aged 70 or older with acute or convalescent COVID-19. Sequencing was performed on peripheral blood. V and J are TRBV5-1 and TRBJ2-6, with 7 nucleotides matching TRBD1. CDR3 loop: CASSFRTTGTNTGANVLTF. CDR3 in DNA: TGCGCCAGCAGCTTTCGGACGACAGGGACCAATACTGGGGCCAACGTCCTGACTTTC.